This is a list of T cell receptor beta chains from one sample in a study of technical replicates of blood from a handful of donors. Assay used: immunoSEQ multiplex PCR; TCRdb lists only in-frame clones, some missing. The sample lists under 95,000 clones, 92% occurring once. The sequenced sample was T cells isolated from PBMCs. All receptors derive from a human donor in good health. CDR3s include the opening cysteine and the closing phenylalanine or tryptophan. D genes are given only for firm matches. The listing skips clone size in some rows; elsewhere it reads once, few, many or a size class.

V gene	J gene	clone size	D gene	CDR3 DNA	CDR3 protein
TRBV5-6	TRBJ1-5	-	-	TGTGCCAGCAGCTTATTCGGGCAGCCCCAGCATTTT	CASSLFGQPQHF
TRBV11-3	TRBJ2-7	-	-	TGTGCCAGCAGCCTAGGGCATGGGCGCTACGAGCAGTACTTC	CASSLGHGRYEQYF
TRBV11-2	TRBJ1-2	-	TRBD1	TGTGCCAGCAGCCTATTACAGGGGGCTTATGGCTACACCTTC	CASSLLQGAYGYTF
TRBV5-4	TRBJ1-1	-	-	TGTGCCAGCAGCCTAGGGGTCCTAGCGGGAGCTTTCTTT	CASSLGVLAGAFF
TRBV4-1	TRBJ2-1	-	TRBD2	TGCGCCAGCAGCCACTACCTAGCGGATACCTACAATGAGCAGTTCTTC	CASSHYLADTYNEQFF
TRBV7-6	TRBJ2-2	-	TRBD1	TGTGCCAGCAGCCTATCTCAGGACAGGGTGGCGCTGTTTTTT	CASSLSQDRVALFF
TRBV4-2	TRBJ1-2	-	-	TGTGCCAGCAGCCAAGATCGATCAGGGGTTGGCTATGGCTACACCTTC	CASSQDRSGVGYGYTF
TRBV28	TRBJ1-3	once	-	TGTGCCAGCAGTTTACCGGGACAACGGATCTCTGGAAACACCATATATTTT	CASSLPGQRISGNTIYF
TRBV14	TRBJ2-2	-	-	TGTGCCAGCAGCCAAGTCCCGAGCACCGGGGAGCTGTTTTTT	CASSQVPSTGELFF
TRBV6-1	TRBJ1-1	-	-	TGTGCCAGCAGTCTAACTACCCAGGGAGGCACTGAAGCTTTCTTT	CASSLTTQGGTEAFF
TRBV5-1	TRBJ2-7	-	-	TGCGCCAGCAGCCGATCGGACACCTCCTACGAGCAGTACTTC	CASSRSDTSYEQYF
TRBV6-5	TRBJ2-3	-	TRBD2	TGTGCCAGCAGTTACGCGGGGGGCACAGATACGCAGTATTTT	CASSYAGGTDTQYF
TRBV4-1	TRBJ2-1	-	-	TGCGCCAGCAGCCAAGTTATGCGGTCCAACTCCTACAATGAGCAGTTCTTC	CASSQVMRSNSYNEQFF
TRBV10-2	TRBJ2-7	-	-	TGCGCCAGCAGAGCGCAGGGTTACTACGAGCAGTACTTC	CASRAQGYYEQYF
TRBV9	TRBJ2-7	-	TRBD2	TGTGCCAGCAGCGTAGGGGGAGCTAGCGGCCCCCTTTACGAGCAGTACTTC	CASSVGGASGPLYEQYF
TRBV11-2	TRBJ2-1	-	TRBD2	TGTGCCAGCAGCCGACTAGCGGGAGGGCTCCGCGAGCAGTTCTTC	CASSRLAGGLREQFF
TRBV5-1	TRBJ2-1	-	-	TGCGCCAGCAGCCCGGACAGACCTACTTCAAATGAGCAGTTCTTC	CASSPDRPTSNEQFF
TRBV4-2	TRBJ2-5	-	TRBD2	TGTGCCAGCAGCCAATCTAGCGGGATAGGAGAGACCCAGTACTTC	CASSQSSGIGETQYF
TRBV4-3	TRBJ1-4	-	-	TGCGCCAGCAGCCCGAGAGGGGGGGGAGAAGATGAAAAACTGTTTTTT	CASSPRGGGEDEKLFF
TRBV6-1	TRBJ2-4	-	-	TGTGCCAGCAGTGCTTCCGGAGCGGGTGCGAACATTCAGTACTTC	CASSASGAGANIQYF
TRBV4-1	TRBJ1-3	-	TRBD1	TGCGCCAGCAGCCCAGGGACAGGGAGAAACACCATATATTTT	CASSPGTGRNTIYF
TRBV9	TRBJ2-5	-	TRBD2	TGTGCCAGCAGCGTGACTAGCGGGTACCAAGAGACCCAGTACTTC	CASSVTSGYQETQYF
TRBV7-3	TRBJ2-5	-	-	TGTGCCAGCAGCTTAATGGCGGGAATCGGGGAGACCCAGTACTTC	CASSLMAGIGETQYF
TRBV18	TRBJ1-1	-	-	TGTGCCAGCTCACCCCTAACAGGGAAAGGCACTGAAGCTTTCTTT	CASSPLTGKGTEAFF
TRBV7-2	TRBJ2-4	once	TRBD2	TGTGCCAGCAGCTGGCGGGGGACCGGCATTCAGTACTTC	CASSWRGTGIQYF
TRBV28	TRBJ1-1	-	-	TGTGCCAGCAGTTCTGATTACAGTCCAAGCACTGAAGCTTTCTTT	CASSSDYSPSTEAFF
TRBV6-4	TRBJ2-1	-	-	TGTGCCAGCAGTGAAGGGGGAGTCTCCTACAATGAGCAGTTCTTC	CASSEGGVSYNEQFF
TRBV6-5	TRBJ2-7	once	-	TGTGCCAGCAGTTACTCGCAGGGTGCGTTAGGGGAGCAGTACTTC	CASSYSQGALGEQYF
TRBV2	TRBJ2-5	-	-	TGTGCCAGCAGTGAGTGGAGGCAAGAGACCCAGTACTTC	CASSEWRQETQYF